The TCR beta chain under discussion was sequenced for a study of Tregs in tolerant kidney transplant recipients (dated by TCRdb to between 2018 and 2020). As for the study more broadly: The transplants used related donors along with nonmyeloablative bone marrow transplantation, and in the human trials mixed chimerism was transient. The study applied TCRbeta sequencing to find donor-specific regulatory T cells before combined kidney and bone marrow transplantation and then followed those same cells after transplant. The study at large found these results: Donor-specific Treg expansion exceeded global Treg expansion in tolerant patients, suggesting antigen-driven rather than nonspecific expansion. Expanding Tregs with activated donor B cells appeared to identify the most biologically relevant and donor-specific TCRbeta repertoire. The study was limited by small patient numbers, and the findings need validation in larger populations and under other immunosuppression protocols. Biological reproducibility was not directly addressed, though technical replication error appeared minimal. For some patients, the PCR primers changed as time went on, which meant samples from those patients could not be compared with one another at the nucleotide level.

The CDR3 has 14 amino acids, counting the end cysteine and phenylalanine. The only DNA kept is the CDR3, 42 bases in frame from the first base. CDR1 and CDR2 were assigned from the germline V gene as SGHNT and YENEEA. Read against the paper, the sample's time point label means: blood sample drawn before combined kidney and bone marrow transplant. Thawed PBMCs were FACS-sorted into unstimulated Tregs (CD4+CD25+CD127-), CD4+ non-Tregs (CD4+CD25-), CD4 cells and CD8 cells. The patients were several recipients of combined kidney and bone marrow transplants from the ITN036ST trial, and samples were available only for these trial subjects. Healthy control blood was processed to PBMCs by Ficoll density gradient and cryopreserved, and patient PBMCs were collected before and after transplant. For TCRbeta CDR3 sequencing, genomic DNA from the sorted cells was extracted using the QIAGEN DNeasy Blood and Tissue Kit. High-throughput TCRbeta CDR3 sequencing, which included PCR amplification with bias correction and internal controls, was done commercially through immunoSEQ. The authors' analysis ran thus. A unique productive TCRbeta sequence was defined by the CDR3 nucleotide sequence when primers matched, and otherwise by the CDR3 amino acid sequence together with the Vbeta and Jbeta genes. As a correction for sorting error, sequences shared between sorted populations at a frequency ratio of 2:1 or less were discarded, and the remaining shared sequences were assigned to the higher population. A sequence counted as donor-reactive if, in CFSE-low cells, the sequence had a frequency of at least 0.01% and was expanded at least 5-fold compared with unstimulated cells. Repertoire divergence was quantified by Jensen-Shannon divergence using the top 100 TCRbeta sequences ranked by frequency. When a sample had multiple sequencing runs, each run was corrected for sorting error separately and the runs were then pooled. Sourced from immuneACCESS, this table was stored by TCRdb with only in-frame sequences that have V and J called. A share of the clones is absent; for the studies checked, an unresolved V gene accounts for under half, and the remainder has no known explanation. The DNA was the basis for D and trimming; V, J and clone size are from that table. The sample includes approximately 100,000 clones, with 90% to 95% observed a single time. The ten largest clones represent approximately 0.48% of the sample.

To note about this clone: The antigen it binds to is not known. The junction does not match germline at one end; this may be a read error.

The receptor's source is a human donor who received a combined kidney and bone marrow transplant. The specimen was CD4+ T cells from blood, collected before the transplant. The chain joins TRBV11-3 to TRBJ2-3; the D region possibly corresponds to TRBD2 (5 bases align). The sequence in DNA is TGTGCCAGCAGCTTAGCGCCTAGCAGAGATACGCAGTATTTT. The encoded protein is CASSLAPSRDTQYF. Supplemented by the reference TRBV11-3 and TRBJ2-3 proteins around the CDR3, the complete variable domain is EAGVVQSPRYKIIEKKQPVAFWCNPISGHNTLYWYLQNLGQGPELLIRYENEEAVDDSQLPKDRFSAERLKGVDSTLKIQPAELGDSAVYLCASSLAPSRDTQYFGPGTRLTVL.